This T cell receptor beta chain derives from a study of blood T cells in healthy people across ages. There are a few counts of this clonotype. The second PCR ran roughly 7 to 12 cycles with a sample-barcoded 5' primer and J-beta primers. Unique molecular identifiers of 12 random nucleotides labeled each cDNA. TCRdb reprocessed the 5' RACE reads via MiXCR and lists one record per CDR3 protein. In the table there are around 710,000 distinct CDR3 sequences, more than 40% of which are singletons. This CDR3 spans 15 amino acids. Germline-derived CDR1 and CDR2 are SGDLS and YYNGEE. Trimming cost V 1 base and J 5 bases, with 10 bases left between them. The donors, all healthy, were Caucasians living in Russia, aged about 6 to 90. No fewer than 5.5 micrograms of total RNA were isolated from every sample.

Sample: blood. The receptor comes from a woman in her sixties in good health. V and J are TRBV9 and TRBJ1-6; possibly TRBD1 for D (5 bases). The CDR3, as DNA: TGTGCCAGCAGCGTACTAGGGGAGAATAATTCACCCCTCCACTTT. This translates into CASSVLGENNSPLHF.